The rows below give T cell receptor beta chains drawn from one sample of a study of cytomegalovirus exposure and HLA in healthy donors. Some clones are missing from TCRdb's copy, which holds only in-frame ones; the method was immunoSEQ multiplex PCR. Of 100,000 to 150,000 clones in the sample, around three quarters are singletons; the top ten hold approximately 1.8%. Sequencing used PBMCs. These TCRs come from a woman in her 50s in good health and CMV-seronegative. Each CDR3 is given with its conserved first and last residue. Fields, in order: D gene, J gene, V gene, clone size, CDR3 DNA, CDR3 protein. D genes are given only for firm matches. Where a row states a size, it is once, few, many or the class of an expanded clone; other rows omit it.

TRBD1 | TRBJ1-2 | TRBV5-1 | NA | TGCGCCAGCAGCAAGAGACAGGGTATACATGGCTACACCTTC | CASSKRQGIHGYTF
TRBD1 | TRBJ1-2 | TRBV25-1 | NA | TGTGCCAGCAGTGTCCTGAGACAGGGGGATTCTAACTATGGCTACACCTTC | CASSVLRQGDSNYGYTF
TRBD1 | TRBJ1-2 | TRBV6-1 | NA | TGTGCCAGCAGTGAAAAAAGGGACAGGGGGCGTTTGTACTATGGCTACACCTTC | CASSEKRDRGRLYYGYTF
NA | TRBJ2-1 | TRBV4-2 | NA | TGTGCCAGCAGCCAAGAACCTAGCGCCGGTGAGCAGTTCTTC | CASSQEPSAGEQFF
TRBD2 | TRBJ2-2 | TRBV27 | NA | TGTGCCAGCAGTTTATCCCGTAGCGGGATGCCGGTCGGCACCGGGGAGCTGTTTTTT | CASSLSRSGMPVGTGELFF
TRBD1 | TRBJ2-2 | TRBV10-3 | NA | TGTGCCATCAAGACAGGGGTGATCACCGGGGAGCTGTTTTTT | CAIKTGVITGELFF
TRBD1 | TRBJ1-1 | TRBV27 | few | TGTGCCAGCAGTTTATCTTCCGGGACAGGGAACACTGAAGCTTTCTTT | CASSLSSGTGNTEAFF
NA | TRBJ2-2 | TRBV7-9 | NA | TGTGCCAGCAGCTTGATCCCGGGGGACACCGGGGAGCTGTTTTTT | CASSLIPGDTGELFF
NA | TRBJ1-1 | TRBV7-7 | NA | TGTGCTAGCAGCTTAGCCTCCGACACTGAAGCTTTCTTT | CASSLASDTEAFF
TRBD2 | TRBJ2-1 | TRBV6-5 | NA | TGTGCCAGCAGCCTAGCGGGTGCGGACAGTGAGCAGTTCTTC | CASSLAGADSEQFF
NA | TRBJ1-1 | TRBV5-6 | NA | TGTGCCAGCAGCTCCTCGGCGCAGGGCTGGAACACTGAAGCTTTCTTT | CASSSSAQGWNTEAFF
TRBD1 | TRBJ1-4 | TRBV7-9 | NA | TGTGCCAGCAGCCCCGGACAGGGGACTAATGAAAAACTGTTTTTT | CASSPGQGTNEKLFF
NA | TRBJ1-2 | TRBV9 | NA | TGTGCCAGCAGCGTGACAGAAACCCACCATGGCTACACCTTC | CASSVTETHHGYTF
NA | TRBJ2-3 | TRBV2 | NA | TGTGCCAGCAGCGCGTTTGGAGATACGCAGTATTTT | CASSAFGDTQYF
NA | TRBJ2-1 | TRBV9 | NA | TGTGCCAGCAGCTCCTCGGGGAGGAGCTACAATGAGCAGTTCTTC | CASSSSGRSYNEQFF
NA | TRBJ2-3 | TRBV18 | NA | TGTGCCAGCTCACTTGGACAGTCAGCAGATACGCAGTATTTT | CASSLGQSADTQYF
TRBD1 | TRBJ2-7 | TRBV7-6 | NA | TGTGCCAGCAGCTTAGTAGGAGGGGACAGGGGAGCCGAGCAGTACTTC | CASSLVGGDRGAEQYF
NA | TRBJ1-5 | TRBV19 | NA | TGTGCCAGTACGCCCAGTTTAAATCAGCCCCAGCATTTT | CASTPSLNQPQHF
NA | TRBJ1-5 | TRBV19 | NA | TGTGCCAGTAGTATAACCCTCCAGGTCGGCAATCAGCCCCAGCATTTT | CASSITLQVGNQPQHF
TRBD2 | TRBJ2-3 | TRBV4-2 | once | TGTGCCAGCAGCAAGACCCCCCTAACTAGCGGTGCAGATACGCAGTATTTT | CASSKTPLTSGADTQYF
NA | TRBJ1-5 | TRBV4-3 | few | TGCGCCAGCAGCCAAGATCTACCTACAGGGCATCAGCCCCAGCATTTT | CASSQDLPTGHQPQHF
NA | TRBJ2-1 | TRBV11-3 | NA | TGTGCCAGCAGCTTACGAGGGCGCCCGAGCTCCTACAATGAGCAGTTCTTC | CASSLRGRPSSYNEQFF
NA | TRBJ1-4 | TRBV29-1 | NA | TGCAGCGTTTCGGGGGTTAGAGAGGAAAAACTGTTTTTT | CSVSGVREEKLFF
NA | TRBJ2-7 | TRBV4-2 | NA | TGTGCCAGCAGCCAAGCTACAGGAAATAACTACGAGCAGTACTTC | CASSQATGNNYEQYF
NA | TRBJ1-1 | TRBV5-4 | NA | TGTGCCAGCAGCCCACCCGGTGGGGGGGACACTGAAGCTTTCTTT | CASSPPGGGDTEAFF
TRBD1 | TRBJ1-2 | TRBV7-8 | NA | TGTGCCAGCAGCTTACTAGGGGGCGGGTATGGCTACACCTTC | CASSLLGGGYGYTF
NA | TRBJ2-1 | TRBV6-5 | NA | TGTGCCAGCAAGAGAGGGCAATCCTACAATGAGCAGTTCTTC | CASKRGQSYNEQFF
NA | TRBJ2-2 | TRBV5-1 | NA | TGCGCCAGCCGTTCCGGGATGAAGAGGACCGGGGAGCTGTTTTTT | CASRSGMKRTGELFF
TRBD2 | TRBJ2-3 | TRBV11-3 | few | TGTGCCAGCAGGCAAATAGCGGGAGGGGCAGATACGCAGTATTTT | CASRQIAGGADTQYF
NA | TRBJ1-5 | TRBV6-1 | NA | TGTGCCAGCAGGGTCGGGACACCAAGCAATCAGCCCCAGCATTTT | CASRVGTPSNQPQHF
NA | TRBJ1-3 | TRBV4-1 | NA | TGCGCCAGCAGCCAAGTAAGGGAGGAAAACACCATATATTTT | CASSQVREENTIYF
NA | TRBJ1-2 | TRBV28 | NA | TGTGCCAGCATCCACGAAGGTGGGGGCTCCTATGGCTACACCTTC | CASIHEGGGSYGYTF
NA | TRBJ2-7 | TRBV25-1 | NA | TGTGCCAGCAGTCTAGAGCGAGAGCAGTACTTC | CASSLEREQYF
NA | TRBJ1-3 | TRBV30 | NA | TGTGCCTGGAGTAGGGAGGGAAAGCCTGGAAACACCATATATTTT | CAWSREGKPGNTIYF
TRBD2 | TRBJ2-1 | TRBV7-2 | NA | TGTGCCAGCAGCTCCCCGGGAGGGCCCCACAATGAGCAGTTCTTC | CASSSPGGPHNEQFF
NA | TRBJ2-5 | TRBV30 | NA | TGTGCCTGGAATCTACATTCAGGGCCAGAGACCCAGTACTTC | CAWNLHSGPETQYF
TRBD1 | TRBJ1-5 | TRBV5-6 | once | TGTGCCAGCAGCCTTACCGGGACAGGGGGCGACAGGGAAGGTCAGCCCCAGCATTTT | CASSLTGTGGDREGQPQHF
TRBD2 | TRBJ2-1 | TRBV5-1 | few | TGCGCCAGCAGCTTGGGCCTAGCGGGAGGGGACAATGAGCAGTTCTTC | CASSLGLAGGDNEQFF
TRBD1 | TRBJ2-7 | TRBV19 | few | TGTGCCAGTAGTACCCGGGACAGGGGGCTCGAGCAGTACTTC | CASSTRDRGLEQYF
NA | TRBJ2-7 | TRBV9 | few | TGTGCCAGCAGCGTAGGGTTGACAGGTGAAAGGAGCTCCTACGAGCAGTACTTC | CASSVGLTGERSSYEQYF
NA | TRBJ2-5 | TRBV5-1 | few | TGCGCCAGCAGCCATGGGGCAGGGAACCAAGAGACCCAGTACTTC | CASSHGAGNQETQYF
NA | TRBJ2-6 | TRBV5-6 | NA | TGTGCCAGCAGCTTCGCCAGGAACGAGCTCTCTGGGGCCAACGTCCTGACTTTC | CASSFARNELSGANVLTF
NA | TRBJ1-4 | TRBV30 | NA | TGTGCCTGGAGTCACACTCCCGGCAGGCCTGTAACAACTAATGAAAAACTGTTTTTT | CAWSHTPGRPVTTNEKLFF
TRBD2 | TRBJ2-1 | TRBV4-3 | few | TGCGCCAGCAGCCAAGACAGGGCGGGAGATGGGAATGAGCAGTTCTTC | CASSQDRAGDGNEQFF